This T cell receptor (beta chain) emerged from a study of technical replicates of blood from a few donors. Generated by immunoSEQ multiplex PCR, the TCRdb table keeps only in-frame clones and is missing some. The repertoire holds more than 60,000 clones, with 93% as singletons. The CDR3 extends over 15 amino acids. J gave up 1 base and V 0 bases, and 3 bases lay outside the gene matches. The germline V gene has CDR1 SQVTM and CDR2 ANQGSEA. Sequences were obtained from T cells isolated from PBMCs. This sequence originates from a human donor in good health. This chain joins TRBV29-1 and TRBJ1-1, with 9 bases aligning to TRBD1. Written as DNA, the CDR3 is TGCAGCGTTGAAGAAACGACAGGGGGGAACACTGAAGCTTTCTTT. It is translated as CSVEETTGGNTEAFF.